This TCR beta chain was retrieved from a study of blood T cell repertoires in COVID-19. As for the study in general: Nucleic acid was either cDNA or gDNA, and it came from T cells, B-cell-depleted T cells, or PBMCs.

TCRdb's copy holds only in-frame clones and misses some; the assay was immunoSEQ multiplex PCR. The sample lists over 350,000 clones, roughly 87% occurring once. Germline V gene data show CDR1 as SGDLS and CDR2 as YYNGEE. The CDR3 consists of 13 residues. The trim removed 4 bases at V and 4 bases at J, leaving 4 bases unmatched. The V gene is TRBV9, the J gene TRBJ1-1, with 7 bases fitting TRBD1. The TCR sequence derives from a woman aged 18-35 years with acute COVID-19. Sequencing was carried out using PBMCs or T cells enriched from blood (not recorded which). This CDR3 reads CASSIQGFTEAFF. In nucleotides, the CDR3 is TGTGCCAGCAGCATACAGGGGTTCACTGAAGCTTTCTTT.